This T cell receptor beta chain was observed in a study of T cell responses to AZD1222 COVID-19 vaccine. Study-level findings and limits: Samples come after the peak T cell response, not at day 14. Seropositive status at baseline applied to only 5 to 7 AZD1222 recipients. CD4 TCRs associated with vaccination spanned spike, dominating at 160-218 and 743-854. Mostly white British, mostly female donors; authors suggested clonal diversity may be underestimated.

Concerning this clone itself: Its target is unknown.

Profiling relied on immunoSEQ multiplex PCR, and the TCRdb table lists in-frame clones only, not all of them. In the table there are about 53,000 clones, about four fifths of which are singletons. The CDR3 is 15 amino acids. Germline-derived CDR1 and CDR2 are ENHRY and SYGVKD. Trimming pared 0 bases from V and 1 base from J, leaving 8 bases between. The specimen was peripheral blood, collected on day 0 of AZD1222 vaccination. The receptor comes from an adult in good health. The gene calls are TRBV10-3 and TRBJ2-3, with no clear D. Written as DNA, the CDR3 is TGTGCCATCAGTGAGTCAGCTGGGGGCACAGATACGCAGTATTTT. This translates into CAISESAGGTDTQYF.